This entry features one T cell receptor beta chain sequence. The antigen remains unidentified. This entry belongs to a study of T cells in Graves' hyperthyroidism and ophthalmopathy. General observations from the study: Most expanded thyroid clonotypes above 0.001 recurred in blood.

Pregnant or lactating patients were excluded, as were those with uncontrolled infection or other autoimmune disease. Over 9 ml of fresh peripheral blood supplied the PBMCs. J lost 6 bases, V lost 5 bases, and 4 bases had no gene match. Germline V gene data show CDR1 as SGHVS and CDR2 as FNYEAQ. The CDR3 covers 14 residues. The CDR3 regions of TCR beta were amplified from RNA transcripts. A set of HTBI primers served as the primers for a first-round RT-PCR of the TCR CDR3. MiXCR was run by TCRdb on the multiplex PCR reads, yielding one entry per CDR3 protein. Seen here are roughly 350,000 distinct CDR3 sequences, more than 12% observed once, and the top ten hold about 19%.

The receptor's source is a woman between 25 and 40 years old with Graves' ophthalmopathy. The rearrangement joins TRBV7-6 to TRBJ2-2, with 9 bases lining up with TRBD1. The sample consisted of blood. The chain's CDR3 is CASSTGTGPGELFF. The CDR3 bases are TGTGCCAGCAGCACCGGGACAGGGCCCGGGGAGCTGTTTTTT.